These 16 T cell receptor beta chains were sequenced from one sample in a study of beta chain features in type 1 diabetes. Broader study findings: Within each of all four CD4+ subsets, Type 1 diabetes patients had TCRB CDR3s that were moderately but significantly shorter.

No antigen is known for these receptors. As every portion of the isolated RNA was reverse transcribed, the sequencing read expressed TCRB transcripts. Profiled with immunoSEQ multiplex PCR; TCRdb holds only in-frame clones, not every one. Among 600,000 or so clones listed, 11% to 15% were seen once. Sequencing input: naive CD4+ T cells from blood. The receptors stem from a man between 18 and 29 years old with type 1 diabetes.

This clone was counted only a few times. The chain links TRBV9 to TRBJ2-5; D is undetermined. From germline, CDR1 is SGDLS and CDR2 YYNGEE. The V and J ends lost 4 bases and 1 base respectively, with 17 bases between them. This CDR3 region has 16 residues. The CDR3 DNA reads as TGTGCCAGCAGCCCCGGTGGTGTAGCTACCCAAGAGACCCAGTACTTC. Its protein product is CASSPGGVATQETQYF.

This clone was detected a few times. Its ends do not fully match the called genes, so a read error is possible. This chain joins TRBV7-9 and TRBJ2-7; a weak D match, TRBD2 (6 bases). From germline, CDR1 is SEHNR and CDR2 FQNEAQ (reference sequence). This CDR3 has 9 amino acids. CDR3 residues: CASSLGEDF. CDR3 sequence (DNA): TGTGCCAGCAGCTTAGGGGAGGACTTC.

This clone was picked up a small number of times. This chain connects TRBV25-1 to TRBJ2-2; possible D gene TRBD2, 6 bases. This CDR3 has 16 residues. V was clipped by 2 bases and J by 3 bases, with 13 bases between them. The germline CDR1 and CDR2 sequences are MGHDK and SYGVNS. The CDR3 DNA reads TGTGCCAGCAGTGAAGGGGCGGCGGGGTACACCGGGGAGCTGTTTTTT. Protein: CASSEGAAGYTGELFF.

As regards this clone: At one boundary the junction diverges from the germline segment, which might be a read error. The chain combines TRBV28 with TRBJ2-7; D ambiguous. CDR3 length: 10 residues. Germline-derived CDR1 and CDR2 are MDHEN and SYDVKM. CDR3 bases: TGTGCCAGCAGTTCAACCAGCCTCTCATTC. This encodes CASSSTSLSF.

This clone was seen only a few times. The gene calls are TRBV30 and TRBJ1-2, with D unclear. V was pared by 0 bases and J by 2 bases, with 7 bases between. CDR3 length: 13 residues. Per the germline V gene, CDR1 is GTSNPN and CDR2 is SVGIG (reference sequence). CDR3 sequence: CAWSVGSNYGYTF. The CDR3 DNA follows: TGTGCCTGGAGTGTAGGGTCAAACTATGGCTACACCTTC.

The CDR3 region has the DNA TGTGCCAGTAGTAAATTGGGACAGACTTCCTACGAGCAGTACTTC. Its translation is CASSKLGQTSYEQYF. This rearrangement joins TRBV19 to TRBJ2-7; 7 bases fit TRBD1. From germline, CDR1 is LNHDA and CDR2 SQIVND (reference sequence). With V trimmed by 4 bases and J by 1 base, 7 bases remained unmatched. The CDR3 length is 15 residues.

Only a few counts were recorded for this clone. The V and J genes are TRBV7-2 and TRBJ1-3, with D maybe TRBD1 (5 bases). This CDR3 is built from 14 residues. Trimming cost V 5 bases and J 3 bases, with 11 bases left between them. Germline V gene lookup returns CDR1 SGHTA and CDR2 FQGNSA. The CDR3, as DNA: TGTGCCAGCAGCCCCGGGGGGTTTGGAAACACCATATATTTT. Protein: CASSPGGFGNTIYF.

The J gene is TRBJ2-7, the V gene TRBV7-2; D is perhaps TRBD1 (5 bases). Germline V CDR1 and CDR2: SGHTA, FQGNSA. V was cut by 7 bases and J by 5 bases, with 24 bases left in between. CDR3 size: 16 residues. CDR3 nucleotide sequence: TGTGCCAGCACCCCTACGGCCCCCAGGGCGAGGAACGAGCAGTACTTC. Protein product: CASTPTAPRARNEQYF.

In nucleotides, the CDR3 is TGTGCCAGCAGTGACGAGGGAGATACGCAGTATTTT. It codes for CASSDEGDTQYF. This chain connects TRBV6-4 to TRBJ2-3, with D tentatively TRBD2 (5 bases). The V end lost 2 bases, the J end lost 5 bases, and 5 bases lay between the germline ends. Germline assignment: CDR1 MRHNA and CDR2 SNTAGT. This CDR3 region has 12 residues.

This clone was counted a few times. This chain joins TRBV30 and TRBJ2-1; 8 positions match TRBD1. Germline V gene sequence: CDR1 GTSNPN, CDR2 SVGIG (reference sequence). The CDR3 runs to 14 residues. J gave up 10 bases and V 0 bases, and 8 bases lay outside the gene matches. CDR3 sequence: CAWSVGQGAVEQFF. CDR3 DNA sequence: TGTGCCTGGAGTGTAGGTCAGGGGGCTGTCGAGCAGTTCTTC.

The chain links TRBV7-2 to TRBJ1-6; D perhaps matches TRBD1 (5 bases). The ends were cut back, 4 bases at V and 14 bases at J, with 15 bases in the middle. The length of the CDR3 is 13 residues. The germline CDR1 and CDR2 sequences are SGHTA and FQGNSA. CDR3 DNA sequence: TGTGCCAGCAGCTGGGACGCGAGGGTGGCCCTCCACTTT. Amino acid sequence: CASSWDARVALHF. Drawing the rest from reference TRBV7-2 and TRBJ1-6, the complete variable domain is GAGVSQSPSNKVTEKGKDVELRCDPISGHTALYWYRQSLGQGLEFLIYFQGNSAPDKSGLPSDRFSAERTGGSVSTLTIQRTQQEDSAVYLCASSWDARVALHFGNGTRLTVT.

The gene calls are TRBV13 and TRBJ2-5, with D possibly TRBD1 on 6 matching bases. This CDR3 is 13 amino acids long. Per the germline V gene, CDR1 is PRHDT and CDR2 is FYEKMQ (reference sequence). The ends were cut back, 2 bases at V and 5 bases at J, with 9 bases in the middle. CDR3 sequence (DNA): TGTGCCAGCAGCTTATTTCAGGGGGAGACCCAGTACTTC. Amino acids: CASSLFQGETQYF. Variable domain in full (rest from reference TRBV13 and TRBJ2-5): AAGVIQSPRHLIKEKRETATLKCYPIPRHDTVYWYQQGPGQDPQFLISFYEKMQSDKGSIPDRFSAQQFSDYHSELNMSSLELGDSALYFCASSLFQGETQYFGPGTRLLVL.

V is TRBV29-1 and J is TRBJ2-7; D may be TRBD1 or TRBD2 (6 bases each). The CDR3 sequence is 12 residues long. Germline CDR1 SQVTM, CDR2 ANQGSEA. The V and J ends lost 3 bases and 9 bases respectively, with 15 bases between them. The CDR3 loop reads CSVEVSGAVQYF. CDR3 nucleotides: TGCAGCGTTGAGGTCTCGGGGGCTGTGCAGTACTTC.

V and J are TRBV4-1 and TRBJ2-6; D ambiguous. Germline assignment: CDR1 MGHRA and CDR2 YSYEKL. CDR3 length: 18 residues. Trimming removed 4 bases from V and 2 bases from J, with 18 bases in between. CDR3 loop: CASSRIQIRAPGANVLTF. The CDR3, as DNA: TGCGCCAGCAGCCGAATACAGATTCGAGCCCCTGGGGCCAACGTCCTGACTTTC.

This clone was observed a few times. V is TRBV15 and J is TRBJ2-7; no clear D. CDR1 is LNHNV, CDR2 YYDKDF, per germline (reference sequence). The ends were cut back, 3 bases at V and 2 bases at J, with 14 bases in the middle. The CDR3 has 15 residues. The CDR3 loop reads CATSSPTEPPYEQYF. Here the CDR3 DNA reads TGTGCCACCAGCAGTCCCACAGAGCCCCCCTACGAGCAGTACTTC.

The gene calls are TRBV5-1 and TRBJ2-7; 12 bases fit TRBD2. V trimming: 4 bases; J trimming: 1 base; junction bases outside the gene matches: 6. Germline V CDR1 and CDR2: SGHRS, YFSETQ. The CDR3 has 16 amino acids. The CDR3 sequence: CASSPGTSGPSYEQYF. The CDR3 bases are TGCGCCAGCAGCCCTGGGACTAGCGGGCCATCCTACGAGCAGTACTTC.